The entry below describes one T cell receptor beta chain. Study processing details: Researchers report that nucleated cell counts were estimated from reference gene primer amplification. Assay used: immunoSEQ multiplex PCR; TCRdb lists only in-frame clones, some missing. D and trimming were read from the DNA, whereas the V and J calls and clone size are those reported in that table. The sample has around 110,000 clones, about 90% seen once. The CDR3 has 13 amino acids. CDR1 and CDR2 from the germline V gene are MNHNY and SVGAGI (reference sequence). With 4 bases removed from V and 4 bases from J, the gap between germline ends came to 8 bases. This sample is drawn from a study of blood T cell repertoires in COVID-19. Across the study: Spain, Italy and the United States supplied samples that represented acute and convalescent COVID-19.

V and J are TRBV6-6 and TRBJ2-1, with D possibly TRBD2 on 5 matching bases. The sequence was collected from a woman aged 25 to 45 with acute or convalescent COVID-19. Material: peripheral blood. CDR3 amino acids: CASSLLDYNEQFF. The DNA of the CDR3 is TGTGCCAGCAGTTTACTAGATTACAATGAGCAGTTCTTC.